These 5 T cell receptor beta chains share one sample of origin, sequenced in a study of blood T cells in healthy people across ages. Next came a second PCR, run for about 6 to 11 cycles, which used a sample-barcoded 5' primer along with a J-beta primer mix. TCRdb reprocessed the 5' RACE reads with MiXCR, giving one entry per CDR3 protein. The sample shows some 890,000 distinct CDR3 sequences, under 35% of them seen only once. The sample was also linked to a second study, of T cells of mothers and their children.

Source material: blood. Receptor source: a woman between 35 and 50 years old in good health.

To note about this clonotype: Since a much larger clone is just one base distant, this may be a read error. This chain joins TRBV5-1 and TRBJ2-4, with D perhaps TRBD2 (5 bases). CDR1 SGHRS and CDR2 YFSETQ come from the germline V gene. This CDR3 region has 13 residues. V shed 6 bases and J shed 5 bases, with 12 bases lying between them. DNA for the CDR3: TGCGCCAGCAACGCCGGGAAGGAAAACATTCAGTACTTC. It codes for CASNAGKENIQYF.

V gene TRBV7-9 combines with J gene TRBJ2-1, with a possible D match to TRBD2 (7 bases). Trimming removed 7 bases at V and 2 bases at J, with 18 bases between. Germline V lookup: CDR1 SEHNR, CDR2 FQNEAQ (reference sequence). The CDR3 covers 16 residues. The CDR3 protein is CASTYGGRSPYNEQFF. The CDR3 nucleotides read TGTGCCAGCACCTACGGGGGGCGATCGCCCTACAATGAGCAGTTCTTC.

For this clonotype: A read error is possible here, since a much larger clone lies one base away. In this CDR3 the conserved last residue, phenylalanine or tryptophan, is missing, so a read error is likely. CDR3 DNA: TGTGCCAGCAGTCCGGGTCCCCGTTCCCGTAATGAGCAGTTCTGC. Its translation: CASSPGPRSRNEQFC. This rearrangement joins TRBV12-3 or TRBV12-4 to TRBJ2-1; D not certain. The CDR3 spans 15 residues. The germline V and J ends were trimmed by 5 bases and 7 bases, with 18 bases remaining between them.

The chain combines TRBV3-1 with TRBJ1-5; D gene unclear. The CDR3 extends over 13 amino acids. The germline gives CDR1 LGHDT, CDR2 YNNKEL (reference sequence). The germline V and J ends were trimmed by 0 bases and 4 bases, with 4 bases remaining between them. CDR3 protein: CASSQDWNQPQHF. In nucleotides, the CDR3 is TGTGCCAGCAGCCAAGATTGGAATCAGCCCCAGCATTTT.

This sequence joins TRBV25-1 and TRBJ1-6, with D maybe TRBD1 (6 bases). The CDR3 is 18 residues long. Trimming shortened V by 4 bases and J by 1 base, and 17 bases separated the two germline ends. Germline V lookup: CDR1 MGHDK, CDR2 SYGVNS. The CDR3 nucleotides read TGTGCCAGCAGTGGAAACGCAGGGCAGGGGTCCTATAATTCACCCCTCCACTTT. It is translated as CASSGNAGQGSYNSPLHF.